The rows below give T cell receptor beta chains drawn from one sample of a study of T cell repertoires in cytomegalovirus infection. These TCRs' antigens remain unknown. Each CDR3 protein is one row after TCRdb ran MiXCR on the reads. The data show some 940,000 distinct CDR3 sequences, about a third seen once. This material consisted of cultured CD8+ T cells from PBMCs, taken from culture after CMV antigen stimulation. Receptor source: a human donor in good health (CMV status not recorded). Some clones in this sample may be carry-over from other donors' samples. CDR3s include the opening cysteine and the closing phenylalanine or tryptophan. The order of the fields is J gene, CDR3 length, clone size, D gene, V gene, CDR3 protein, CDR3 DNA. The D gene is left open where the match is weak. Not all rows give a size; the values are once, few, many and, for expanded clones, a class.

j_call: TRBJ2-1
cdr3_length: 12
clone_size: few
d_call: .
v_call: TRBV27
cdr3_aa: CASSTTGAEQFF
cdr3_nt: TGTGCCAGCAGTACCACGGGAGCTGAGCAGTTCTTC

j_call: TRBJ1-1
cdr3_length: 15
clone_size: .
d_call: .
v_call: TRBV7-9
cdr3_aa: CASSLVFGMGTEAFF
cdr3_nt: TGTGCCAGCAGCTTAGTATTCGGAATGGGGACTGAAGCTTTCTTT

j_call: TRBJ1-5
cdr3_length: 16
clone_size: .
d_call: TRBD1
v_call: TRBV12-3/TRBV12-4
cdr3_aa: CASSHGTGGGNQPQHF
cdr3_nt: TGTGCCAGCAGCCACGGGACAGGGGGAGGTAATCAGCCCCAGCATTTT

j_call: TRBJ2-3
cdr3_length: 18
clone_size: many
d_call: TRBD2
v_call: TRBV6-1
cdr3_aa: CASSSGTSGGHSTDTQYF
cdr3_nt: TGTGCCAGCAGTTCCGGGACTAGCGGGGGCCATAGCACAGATACGCAGTATTTT

j_call: TRBJ1-1
cdr3_length: 14
clone_size: .
d_call: .
v_call: TRBV15
cdr3_aa: CATSRRRVNTEAFF
cdr3_nt: TGTGCCACCAGCAGACGACGGGTGAACACTGAAGCTTTCTTT

j_call: TRBJ2-3
cdr3_length: 15
clone_size: .
d_call: .
v_call: TRBV28
cdr3_aa: CASTRGGRGTDTQYF
cdr3_nt: TGTGCCAGCACCCGAGGGGGGCGGGGAACAGATACGCAGTATTTT

j_call: TRBJ1-4
cdr3_length: 14
clone_size: .
d_call: TRBD1
v_call: TRBV23-1
cdr3_aa: CASSHDRVIEKLFF
cdr3_nt: TGCGCCAGCAGTCATGACAGGGTGATCGAAAAACTGTTTTTT

j_call: TRBJ2-5
cdr3_length: 12
clone_size: few
d_call: .
v_call: TRBV27
cdr3_aa: CASSTEGETQYF
cdr3_nt: TGTGCCAGCAGCACCGAGGGCGAGACCCAGTACTTC

j_call: TRBJ2-7
cdr3_length: 14
clone_size: .
d_call: .
v_call: TRBV19
cdr3_aa: CASSPTARSYEQYF
cdr3_nt: TGTGCCAGTAGTCCCACCGCTAGAAGCTACGAGCAGTACTTC

j_call: TRBJ2-5
cdr3_length: 15
clone_size: few
d_call: TRBD1
v_call: TRBV7-8
cdr3_aa: CASSRGQDLQETQYF
cdr3_nt: TGTGCCAGCAGCCGTGGACAGGATTTACAAGAGACCCAGTACTTC

j_call: TRBJ2-1
cdr3_length: 16
clone_size: .
d_call: TRBD2
v_call: TRBV4-3
cdr3_aa: CASSQLEGGGHNEQFF
cdr3_nt: TGCGCCAGCAGCCAACTCGAGGGCGGGGGGCACAATGAGCAGTTCTTC

j_call: TRBJ2-7
cdr3_length: 15
clone_size: .
d_call: .
v_call: TRBV6-5
cdr3_aa: CASMKGVVGTYEQYF
cdr3_nt: TGTGCCAGCATGAAGGGAGTAGTGGGGACCTACGAGCAGTACTTC

j_call: TRBJ2-5
cdr3_length: 15
clone_size: .
d_call: .
v_call: TRBV27
cdr3_aa: CANSRGAGGLETQYF
cdr3_nt: TGTGCCAACAGTCGGGGGGCAGGAGGATTGGAGACCCAGTACTTC

j_call: TRBJ2-5
cdr3_length: 15
clone_size: few
d_call: TRBD1
v_call: TRBV7-6
cdr3_aa: CASSPGTGAGETQYF
cdr3_nt: TGTGCCAGCAGCCCGGGGACAGGCGCAGGAGAGACCCAGTACTTC

j_call: TRBJ1-5
cdr3_length: 14
clone_size: many
d_call: .
v_call: TRBV7-9
cdr3_aa: CASSSSGSNQPQHF
cdr3_nt: TGTGCCAGCAGCTCCTCAGGGTCTAATCAGCCCCAGCATTTT

j_call: TRBJ1-6
cdr3_length: 17
clone_size: few
d_call: TRBD1
v_call: TRBV25-1
cdr3_aa: CASSLGQPSSYNSPLHF
cdr3_nt: TGTGCCAGCAGTTTGGGACAGCCAAGCTCCTATAATTCACCCCTCCACTTT

j_call: TRBJ2-3
cdr3_length: 13
clone_size: many
d_call: .
v_call: TRBV7-9
cdr3_aa: CASTIRGTDTQYF
cdr3_nt: TGTGCCAGCACCATCAGGGGCACAGATACGCAGTATTTT

j_call: TRBJ2-1
cdr3_length: 16
clone_size: .
d_call: .
v_call: TRBV20-1
cdr3_aa: CSASRSGSGSYNEQFF
cdr3_nt: TGCAGTGCTAGTCGGTCCGGTAGCGGCTCCTACAATGAGCAGTTCTTC

j_call: TRBJ2-1
cdr3_length: 13
clone_size: few
d_call: TRBD2
v_call: TRBV7-6
cdr3_aa: CASSWTSWDEQFF
cdr3_nt: TGTGCCAGCAGCTGGACTAGCTGGGATGAGCAGTTCTTC

j_call: TRBJ2-5
cdr3_length: 15
clone_size: many
d_call: TRBD1
v_call: TRBV10-3
cdr3_aa: CAISDPDREQETQYF
cdr3_nt: TGTGCCATCAGTGATCCGGACAGGGAGCAAGAGACCCAGTACTTC

j_call: TRBJ1-5
cdr3_length: 14
clone_size: few
d_call: .
v_call: TRBV10-2
cdr3_aa: CASSEPHHDQPQHF
cdr3_nt: TGCGCCAGCAGTGAACCCCACCACGATCAGCCCCAGCATTTT

j_call: TRBJ1-2
cdr3_length: 15
clone_size: .
d_call: .
v_call: TRBV29-1
cdr3_aa: CSVVGSPPINYGYTF
cdr3_nt: TGCAGCGTTGTCGGAAGCCCACCAATTAACTATGGCTACACCTTC

j_call: TRBJ2-7
cdr3_length: 15
clone_size: .
d_call: TRBD1
v_call: TRBV14
cdr3_aa: CASSHRRQGLYEQYF
cdr3_nt: TGTGCCAGCAGCCATCGGAGACAGGGGCTATACGAGCAGTACTTC